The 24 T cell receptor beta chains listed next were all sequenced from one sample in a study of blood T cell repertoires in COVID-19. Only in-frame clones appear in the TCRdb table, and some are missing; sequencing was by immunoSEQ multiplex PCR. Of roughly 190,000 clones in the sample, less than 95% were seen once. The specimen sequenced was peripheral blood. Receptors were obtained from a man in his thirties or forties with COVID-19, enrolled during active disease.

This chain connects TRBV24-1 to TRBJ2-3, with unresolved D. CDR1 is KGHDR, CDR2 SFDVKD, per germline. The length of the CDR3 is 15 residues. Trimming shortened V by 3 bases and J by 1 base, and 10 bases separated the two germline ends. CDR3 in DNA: TGTGCCACCAGTGATCCCCGCTACGGCACAGATACGCAGTATTTT. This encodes CATSDPRYGTDTQYF.

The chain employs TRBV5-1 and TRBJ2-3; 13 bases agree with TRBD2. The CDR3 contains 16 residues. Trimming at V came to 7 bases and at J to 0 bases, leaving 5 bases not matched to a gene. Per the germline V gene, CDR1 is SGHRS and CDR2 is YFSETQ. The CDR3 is CASSSTSGGSTDTQYF. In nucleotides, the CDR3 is TGCGCCAGCTCTTCGACTAGCGGGGGGAGCACAGATACGCAGTATTTT.

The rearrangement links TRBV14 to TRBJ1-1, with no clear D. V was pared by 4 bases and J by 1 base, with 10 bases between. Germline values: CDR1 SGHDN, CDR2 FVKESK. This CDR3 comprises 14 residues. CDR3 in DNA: TGTGCCAGCAGCCGGCGGGTTGCGAACACTGAAGCTTTCTTT. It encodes CASSRRVANTEAFF.

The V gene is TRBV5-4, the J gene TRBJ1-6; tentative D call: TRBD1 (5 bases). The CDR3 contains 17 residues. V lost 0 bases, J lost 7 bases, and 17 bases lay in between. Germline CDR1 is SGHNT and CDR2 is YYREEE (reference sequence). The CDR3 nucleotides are TGTGCCAGCAGCTTGGTTTCCAGGGCGCGAAACAATTCACCCCTCCACTTT. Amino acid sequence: CASSLVSRARNNSPLHF.

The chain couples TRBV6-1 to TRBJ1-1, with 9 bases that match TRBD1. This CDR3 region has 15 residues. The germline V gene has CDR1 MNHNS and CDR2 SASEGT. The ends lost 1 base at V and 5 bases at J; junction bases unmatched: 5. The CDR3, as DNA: TGTGCCAGCAGTGAAGTGTGGACAGGGGTTACTGAAGCTTTCTTT. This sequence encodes CASSEVWTGVTEAFF.

The CDR3 sequence: CASIPGGYSYEQYF. DNA for the CDR3: TGTGCCAGCATCCCCGGGGGGTATTCCTACGAGCAGTACTTC. This rearrangement joins TRBV2 to TRBJ2-7; 7 nucleotides agree with TRBD2. Germline lookup yields CDR1 SNHLY and CDR2 FYNNEI. This CDR3 contains 14 residues. Germline trimming cut 7 bases from V and 1 base from J; bases unmatched to any gene: 7.

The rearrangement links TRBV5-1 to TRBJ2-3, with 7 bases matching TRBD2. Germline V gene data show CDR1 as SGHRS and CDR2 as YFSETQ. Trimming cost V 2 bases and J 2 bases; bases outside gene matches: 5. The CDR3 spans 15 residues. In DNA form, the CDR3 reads TGCGCCAGCAGCTTTCGGCTAGCGGCCACAGATACGCAGTATTTT. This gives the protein CASSFRLAATDTQYF.

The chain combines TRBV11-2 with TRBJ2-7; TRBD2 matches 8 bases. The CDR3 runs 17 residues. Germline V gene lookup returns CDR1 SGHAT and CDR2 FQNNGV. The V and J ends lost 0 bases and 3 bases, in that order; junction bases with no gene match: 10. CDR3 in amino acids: CASSLEGLRGVIYEQYF. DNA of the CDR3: TGTGCCAGCAGCTTAGAAGGACTGCGGGGGGTGATCTACGAGCAGTACTTC.

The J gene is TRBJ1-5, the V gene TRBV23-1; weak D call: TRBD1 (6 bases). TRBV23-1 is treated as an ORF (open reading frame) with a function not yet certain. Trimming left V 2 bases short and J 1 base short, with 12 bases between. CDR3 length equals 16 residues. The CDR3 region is CASSQRQERSNQPQHF. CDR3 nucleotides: TGCGCCAGCAGTCAAAGACAGGAAAGAAGCAATCAGCCCCAGCATTTT.

The CDR3 sequence: CASSLSTGLETQYF. CDR3 sequence (DNA): TGTGCCAGCAGCCTGTCGACAGGGCTGGAGACCCAGTACTTC. The chain uses TRBV14 and TRBJ2-5; the match to TRBD1 covers 7 bases. The CDR3 is 14 residues long. J was trimmed by 5 bases and V by 4 bases; bases with no gene match: 7. Germline V CDR1 and CDR2: SGHDN, FVKESK. Variable domain in full (rest from reference TRBV14 and TRBJ2-5): EAGVTQFPSHSVIEKGQTVTLRCDPISGHDNLYWYRRVMGKEIKFLLHFVKESKQDESGMPNNRFLAERTGGTYSTLKVQPAELEDSGVYFCASSLSTGLETQYFGPGTRLLVL.

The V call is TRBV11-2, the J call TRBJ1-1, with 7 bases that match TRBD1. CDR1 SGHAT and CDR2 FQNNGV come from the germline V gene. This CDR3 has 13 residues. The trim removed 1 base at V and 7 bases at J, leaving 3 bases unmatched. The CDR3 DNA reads TGTGCCAGCAGCTTAGTATGGGACAGTGAAGCTTTCTTT. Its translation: CASSLVWDSEAFF.

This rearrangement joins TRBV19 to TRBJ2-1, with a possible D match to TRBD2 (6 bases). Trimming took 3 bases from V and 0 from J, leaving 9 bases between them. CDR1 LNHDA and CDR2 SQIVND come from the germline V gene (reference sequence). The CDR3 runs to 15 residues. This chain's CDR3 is CASSMMRGSYNEQFF. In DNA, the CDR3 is TGTGCCAGTAGTATGATGCGGGGCTCCTACAATGAGCAGTTCTTC.

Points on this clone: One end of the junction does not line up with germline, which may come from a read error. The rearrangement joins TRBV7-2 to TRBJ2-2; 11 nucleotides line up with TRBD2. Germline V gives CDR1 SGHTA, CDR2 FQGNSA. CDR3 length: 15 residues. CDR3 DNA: TGTGCCAGCAGCCTAGCGGGGGGGAACACCGGGGAGCTGTTTTTT. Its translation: CASSLAGGNTGELFF.

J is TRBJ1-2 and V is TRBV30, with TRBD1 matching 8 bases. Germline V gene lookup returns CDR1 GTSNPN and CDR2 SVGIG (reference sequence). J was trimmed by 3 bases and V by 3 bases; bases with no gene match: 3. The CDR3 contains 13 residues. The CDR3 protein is CAWSGQGDYGYTF. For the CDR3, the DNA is TGTGCCTGGAGCGGACAGGGCGACTATGGCTACACCTTC.

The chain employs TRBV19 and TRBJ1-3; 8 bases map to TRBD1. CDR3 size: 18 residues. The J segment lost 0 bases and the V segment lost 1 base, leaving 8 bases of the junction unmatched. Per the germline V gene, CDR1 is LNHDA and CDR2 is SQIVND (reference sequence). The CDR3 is CASSIGVGQAGSGNTIYF. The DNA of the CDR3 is TGTGCCAGTAGTATAGGAGTGGGACAGGCCGGCTCTGGAAACACCATATATTTT.

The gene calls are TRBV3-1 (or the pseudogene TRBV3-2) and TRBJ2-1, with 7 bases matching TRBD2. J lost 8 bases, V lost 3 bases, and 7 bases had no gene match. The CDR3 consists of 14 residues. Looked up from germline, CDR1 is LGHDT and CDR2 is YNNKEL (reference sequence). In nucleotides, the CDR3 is TGTGCCAGCAGCCATCACCGGGGGAGGGATGAGCAGTTCTTC. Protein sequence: CASSHHRGRDEQFF.

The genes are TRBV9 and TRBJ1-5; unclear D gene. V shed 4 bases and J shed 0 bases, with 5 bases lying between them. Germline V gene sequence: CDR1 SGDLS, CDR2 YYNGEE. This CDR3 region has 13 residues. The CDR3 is CASSTDSNQPQHF. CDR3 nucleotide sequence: TGTGCCAGCAGCACAGATAGCAATCAGCCCCAGCATTTT.

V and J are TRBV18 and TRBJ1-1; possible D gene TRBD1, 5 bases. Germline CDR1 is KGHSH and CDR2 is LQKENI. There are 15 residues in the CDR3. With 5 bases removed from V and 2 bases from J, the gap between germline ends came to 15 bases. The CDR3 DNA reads TGTGCCAGCTCAGCCGGACACATCGGAAACACTGAAGCTTTCTTT. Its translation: CASSAGHIGNTEAFF. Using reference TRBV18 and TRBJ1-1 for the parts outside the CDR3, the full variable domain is NAGVMQNPRHLVRRRGQEARLRCSPMKGHSHVYWYRQLPEEGLKFMVYLQKENIIDESGMPKERFSAEFPKEGPSILRIQQVVRGDSAAYFCASSAGHIGNTEAFFGQGTRLTVV.

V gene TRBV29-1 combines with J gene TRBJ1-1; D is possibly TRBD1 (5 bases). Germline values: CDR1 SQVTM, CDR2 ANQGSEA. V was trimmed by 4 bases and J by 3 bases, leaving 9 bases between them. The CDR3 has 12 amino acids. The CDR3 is CSVGSGHTEAFF. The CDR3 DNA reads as TGCAGCGTTGGGTCAGGGCACACTGAAGCTTTCTTT.

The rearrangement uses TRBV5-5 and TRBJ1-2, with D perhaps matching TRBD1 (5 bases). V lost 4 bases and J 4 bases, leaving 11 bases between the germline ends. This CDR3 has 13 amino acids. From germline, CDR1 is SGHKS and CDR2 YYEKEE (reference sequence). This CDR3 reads CASSPQGTYGYTF. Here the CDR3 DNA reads TGTGCCAGCAGCCCCCAGGGAACCTATGGCTACACCTTC.

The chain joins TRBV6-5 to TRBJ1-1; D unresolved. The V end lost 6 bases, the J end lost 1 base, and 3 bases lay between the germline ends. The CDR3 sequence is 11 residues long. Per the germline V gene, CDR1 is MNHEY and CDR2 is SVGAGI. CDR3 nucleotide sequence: TGTGCCAGCAGGAGGAACACTGAAGCTTTCTTT. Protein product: CASRRNTEAFF.

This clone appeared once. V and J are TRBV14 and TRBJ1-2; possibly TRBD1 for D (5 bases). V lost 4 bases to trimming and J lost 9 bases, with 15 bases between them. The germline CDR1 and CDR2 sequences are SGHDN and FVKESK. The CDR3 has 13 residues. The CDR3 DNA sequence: TGTGCCAGCAGCCTTGACCAGGGAACCCGCTACACCTTC. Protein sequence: CASSLDQGTRYTF. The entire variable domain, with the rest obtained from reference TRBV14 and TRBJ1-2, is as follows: EAGVTQFPSHSVIEKGQTVTLRCDPISGHDNLYWYRRVMGKEIKFLLHFVKESKQDESGMPNNRFLAERTGGTYSTLKVQPAELEDSGVYFCASSLDQGTRYTFGSGTRLTVV.

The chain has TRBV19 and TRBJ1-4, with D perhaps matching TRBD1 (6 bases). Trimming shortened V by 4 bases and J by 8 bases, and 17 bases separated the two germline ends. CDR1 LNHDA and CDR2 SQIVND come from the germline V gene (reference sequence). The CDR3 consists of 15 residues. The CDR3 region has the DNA TGTGCCAGTAGTAGCCTACAGGGTTTGTGGGAAAAACTGTTTTTT. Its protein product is CASSSLQGLWEKLFF.

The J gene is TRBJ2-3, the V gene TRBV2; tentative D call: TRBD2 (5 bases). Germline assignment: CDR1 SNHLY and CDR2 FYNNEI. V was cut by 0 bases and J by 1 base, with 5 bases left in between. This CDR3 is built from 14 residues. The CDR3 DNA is TGTGCCAGCAGTGAAGCTAGCGGCACAGATACGCAGTATTTT. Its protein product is CASSEASGTDTQYF.